The sequence of this T cell receptor beta chain was determined in a study of T cells in Graves' hyperthyroidism and ophthalmopathy. TCR beta CDR3 region amplification was performed from RNA transcripts. An initial round of RT-PCR targeting the TCR CDR3 relied on the HTBI primer set. TCRdb fed the multiplex PCR reads into MiXCR, producing one record per CDR3 protein. The sample lists about 250,000 distinct CDR3 sequences, over 20% occurring once. About this clonotype: Its target is unknown.

The germline gives CDR1 MNHEY, CDR2 SVGAGI. The CDR3 is made up of 14 amino acids. V was cut by 6 bases and J by 1 base, with 12 bases left in between. Findings and caveats of the study: Separation of ophthalmopathy from stable hyperthyroidism was achieved by a 13 V-J model. It was a median approximately 6 months before onset that the model predicted ophthalmopathy.

The rearrangement uses TRBV6-5 and TRBJ2-5, with a weak D call TRBD1 (6 bases). The receptor's source is a woman in her thirties or forties with Graves' ophthalmopathy. Sequenced input: blood. CDR3 residues: CASSYGQIQETQYF. The CDR3 DNA is TGTGCCAGCAGCTATGGACAGATCCAAGAGACCCAGTACTTC.